A single sample gave rise to the 28 T cell receptor beta chains below, sequenced in a study of beta chain features in type 1 diabetes. The isolated RNA, all of it, was reverse transcribed, so expressed TCRB transcripts were what got sequenced. Some clones are missing from TCRdb's copy, which holds only in-frame ones; the method was immunoSEQ multiplex PCR. The sample holds a few hundred thousand clones, 15% to 20% seen once. The specimen was naive CD4+ T cells from blood. The receptors originated from a woman in her late teens or twenties in good health.

This clone occurred a few times. The chain has TRBV30 and TRBJ2-1, with 9 bases identical to TRBD2. The junction had 1 base not matched to a gene; V was cut back by 0 bases and J by 7 bases. Germline-derived CDR1 and CDR2 are GTSNPN and SVGIG (reference sequence). This CDR3 is built from 13 residues. The DNA for the CDR3 is TGTGCCTGGAGTGTAAGCGGGAGGAATGAGCAGTTCTTC. Its protein product is CAWSVSGRNEQFF.

A few counts support this clone. Here the CDR3 DNA reads TGCGCCAGCAGCTTGGGTACAGGGGGCTTCCTAAACATTCAGTACTTC. It specifies CASSLGTGGFLNIQYF. This rearrangement joins TRBV5-1 to TRBJ2-4; TRBD1 matches 9 bases. V was pared by 0 bases and J by 6 bases, with 7 bases of the junction left unmatched. This CDR3 has 16 residues. Per the germline V gene, CDR1 is SGHRS and CDR2 is YFSETQ.

This clone has more than one count but fewer than ten. The genes are TRBV18 and TRBJ2-1; 7 bases line up with TRBD2. Unmatched junction bases numbered 3, after V lost 3 bases and J lost 7 bases. The CDR3 runs 13 residues. Germline CDR1 is KGHSH and CDR2 is LQKENI. The CDR3 here is CASSPGGRNEQFF. The CDR3 DNA reads TGTGCCAGCTCACCGGGCGGGAGAAATGAGCAGTTCTTC. Looking up the rest from reference TRBV18 and TRBJ2-1 gives the full variable domain: NAGVMQNPRHLVRRRGQEARLRCSPMKGHSHVYWYRQLPEEGLKFMVYLQKENIIDESGMPKERFSAEFPKEGPSILRIQQVVRGDSAAYFCASSPGGRNEQFFGPGTRLTVL.

The chain joins TRBV10-3 to TRBJ1-1, with D possibly being TRBD1 (5 bases). CDR3 length: 14 residues. CDR1 is ENHRY, CDR2 SYGVKD, per germline. The V end lost 1 base, the J end lost 1 base, and 7 bases lay between the germline ends. The CDR3, as DNA: TGTGCCATCAGTGAGTGGCAGGGGAACACTGAAGCTTTCTTT. Encoded protein: CAISEWQGNTEAFF.

V gene TRBV7-8 combines with J gene TRBJ2-5, with a weak D call TRBD1 (6 bases). V lost 5 bases to trimming and J lost 4 bases, with 17 bases between them. The CDR3 runs 15 residues. CDR1 is SGHVS, CDR2 FQNEAQ, per germline. The CDR3 nucleotides are TGTGCCAGCAGCCCGCGTGCAGGGGTGGGAGAGACCCAGTACTTC. Amino acids: CASSPRAGVGETQYF.

This clone was seen a handful of times. The J gene is TRBJ2-7, the V gene TRBV2; D remains unclear. The CDR3 extends over 12 amino acids. The germline V and J ends were trimmed by 4 bases and 3 bases, with 7 bases remaining between them. Looked up from germline, CDR1 is SNHLY and CDR2 is FYNNEI. The chain's CDR3 is CASSGSSYEQYF. Written as DNA, the CDR3 is TGTGCCAGCAGTGGCTCCAGCTACGAGCAGTACTTC.

As to this clone: At the DNA level, this CDR3 is encoded by other sequences in the same sample as well. This chain joins TRBV6-5 and TRBJ1-1, with TRBD1 as a possible D gene (5 bases). V was cut by 5 bases and J by 1 base, with 8 bases left in between. CDR1 and CDR2 from the germline V gene are MNHEY and SVGAGI. This CDR3 region has 13 residues. The CDR3 loop reads CASSPTGNTEAFF. DNA of the CDR3: TGTGCCAGCAGTCCTACAGGGAACACTGAAGCTTTCTTT.

This clone was detected only a few times. The chain uses TRBV11-2 and TRBJ2-5; 9 bases are shared with TRBD2. Germline assignment: CDR1 SGHAT and CDR2 FQNNGV. The length of the CDR3 is 14 residues. J was trimmed by 5 bases and V by 3 bases; bases with no gene match: 4. In nucleotides, the CDR3 is TGTGCCAGCAGCTTTGGACTAGCGATGGAGACCCAGTACTTC. Residues: CASSFGLAMETQYF.

The genes are TRBV7-6 and TRBJ2-7, with 9 bases that match TRBD1. Germline assignment: CDR1 SGHVS and CDR2 FNYEAQ. This CDR3 comprises 15 residues. With 3 bases clipped from V and 5 bases from J, the junction kept 8 bases outside the gene matches. Written as DNA, the CDR3 is TGTGCCAGCAGCTTGGACAGGGGCGGAATCGACGAGCAGTACTTC. Protein product: CASSLDRGGIDEQYF.

In its sample, this clone was seen a few times. The chain couples TRBV7-9 to TRBJ1-1; D not certain. Looked up from germline, CDR1 is SEHNR and CDR2 is FQNEAQ (reference sequence). Trimming took 6 bases from V and 5 from J, leaving 22 bases between them. The CDR3 loop spans 16 amino acids. Written as DNA, the CDR3 is TGTGCCAGCAGTTCCAGCCATGGGTCTACGGGGACTGAAGCTTTCTTT. Protein product: CASSSSHGSTGTEAFF.

This chain joins TRBV7-6 and TRBJ2-7; tentatively, D is TRBD1 (5 bases). V lost 1 base and J 3 bases, leaving 10 bases between the germline ends. CDR1 and CDR2 (germline): SGHVS, FNYEAQ. The CDR3 contains 14 residues. The CDR3 DNA reads as TGTGCCAGCAGCTTAGAGGGGCTGATCTACGAGCAGTACTTC. Translated: CASSLEGLIYEQYF. Together with reference TRBV7-6 and TRBJ2-7, the CDR3 gives the full variable domain: GAGVSQSPRYKVTKRGQDVALRCDPISGHVSLYWYRQALGQGPEFLTYFNYEAQQDKSGLPNDRFSAERPEGSISTLTIQRTEQRDSAMYRCASSLEGLIYEQYFGPGTRLTVT.

For the CDR3, the DNA is TGTGCCACCAGCAGAGACACAGGGGGCCGCTACGAGCAGTACTTC. Protein sequence: CATSRDTGGRYEQYF. The chain recombines TRBV15 with TRBJ2-7, with 9 bases aligning to TRBD1. Per germline, CDR1 LNHNV and CDR2 YYDKDF (reference sequence). V lost 0 bases, J lost 3 bases, and 3 bases stayed unmatched. This CDR3 is built from 15 residues.

The gene calls are TRBV5-1 and TRBJ1-1; no definite D call. CDR3 size: 12 residues. CDR1 SGHRS and CDR2 YFSETQ come from the germline V gene. Trimming stripped 7 bases from V and 4 bases from J, with 11 bases between. CDR3 in amino acids: CASGGEGTEAFF. DNA of the CDR3: TGCGCCAGCGGCGGAGAGGGCACTGAAGCTTTCTTT.

This clone has a handful of counts. V is TRBV25-1 and J is TRBJ1-6; tentative D call: TRBD1 (6 bases). CDR1 and CDR2 (germline): MGHDK, SYGVNS. Trimming shortened V by 8 bases and J by 7 bases, and 15 bases separated the two germline ends. The CDR3 is 14 residues long. CDR3 coding DNA: TGTGCCAGCGGATTCGACAGGAGGAATTCACCCCTCCACTTT. Residues: CASGFDRRNSPLHF.

This clone was seen only a few times. Within the sample, other DNA sequences also encode this same CDR3. The chain employs TRBV29-1 and TRBJ2-3; D remains ambiguous. The CDR3 has 12 residues. V was pared by 4 bases and J by 3 bases, with 8 bases between. CDR1 is SQVTM, CDR2 ANQGSEA, per germline. The CDR3 DNA is TGCAGCGTTGTGGAGAGAACAGATACGCAGTATTTT. This sequence encodes CSVVERTDTQYF.

This clone came up a few times. DNA for the CDR3: TGTGCCACCAGCAGACCGGGACAGGGCTTGAACACTGAAGCTTTCTTT. Its protein product is CATSRPGQGLNTEAFF. The V and J genes are TRBV15 and TRBJ1-1, with TRBD1 matching over 9 bases. Germline V lookup: CDR1 LNHNV, CDR2 YYDKDF (reference sequence). This CDR3 contains 16 residues. The J segment lost 0 bases and the V segment lost 2 bases, leaving 4 bases of the junction unmatched.

The sample holds a few counts of this clone. The V and J genes are TRBV5-6 and TRBJ1-6; D unresolved. CDR1 is SGHDT, CDR2 YYEEEE, per germline. There are 13 residues in the CDR3. V lost 0 bases and J lost 10, with 8 bases in between. The CDR3 is CASSLDRTSPLHF. For the CDR3, the DNA is TGTGCCAGCAGCTTGGACAGAACCTCACCCCTCCACTTT. The full variable domain, with the rest looked up from reference TRBV5-6 and TRBJ1-6, is DAGVTQSPTHLIKTRGQQVTLRCSPKSGHDTVSWYQQALGQGPQFIFQYYEEEERQRGNFPDRFSGHQFPNYSSELNVNALLLGDSALYLCASSLDRTSPLHFGNGTRLTVT.

This clone came up a few times. This chain connects TRBV4-1 to TRBJ2-1, with 9 bases aligning to TRBD1. The trim removed 1 base at V and 5 bases at J, leaving 3 bases unmatched. The germline V gene has CDR1 MGHRA and CDR2 YSYEKL. The CDR3 sequence is 15 residues long. The DNA for the CDR3 is TGCGCCAGCAGCCAAGCGGGACAGGGAAACAATGAGCAGTTCTTC. Translation gives CASSQAGQGNNEQFF.

The V gene is TRBV14, the J gene TRBJ1-2; 9 nucleotides agree with TRBD1. The V and J ends lost 3 bases and 6 bases, in that order; junction bases with no gene match: 2. Germline V gene data show CDR1 as SGHDN and CDR2 as FVKESK. The CDR3 has 13 amino acids. CDR3 nucleotides: TGTGCCAGCAGCCACGGACAGGGGAATGGCTACACCTTC. It yields the protein CASSHGQGNGYTF.

J is TRBJ2-1 and V is TRBV28; TRBD1 might be the D (5 bases). The length of the CDR3 is 12 residues. Trimming left V 1 base short and J 10 bases short, with 8 bases between. Germline V gene data show CDR1 as MDHEN and CDR2 as SYDVKM. CDR3 DNA sequence: TGTGCCAGCAGTTTATTGGGGCAGGAGCAGTTCTTC. Translating it yields CASSLLGQEQFF.

This clone was detected only a few times. The chain carries TRBV7-2 and TRBJ1-1, with TRBD1 identical over 7 bases. The CDR3 is 13 residues long. Germline-derived CDR1 and CDR2 are SGHTA and FQGNSA. Trimming took 6 bases from V and 5 from J; bases not matched to a gene: 6. CDR3 bases: TGTGCCAGCAGGGGGACAGTAAGAACTGAAGCTTTCTTT. Its protein is CASRGTVRTEAFF.

This chain uses TRBV2 with TRBJ2-7; D may be TRBD1 (5 bases). Trimming took off 6 bases at V and 1 base at J, with 10 bases between the two ends. The germline CDR1 and CDR2 sequences are SNHLY and FYNNEI. The CDR3 covers 13 residues. The CDR3 DNA reads as TGTGCCAGCAGCGAACAGGTTTCCTACGAGCAGTACTTC. Protein: CASSEQVSYEQYF.

The chain joins TRBV15 to TRBJ1-6; D is uncertain. V was cut by 0 bases and J by 4 bases, with 7 bases left in between. The length of the CDR3 is 15 residues. The V gene's germline CDR1 is LNHNV and CDR2 YYDKDF (reference sequence). The CDR3 DNA follows: TGTGCCACCAGCAGAGAAAGCCTTTATAATTCACCCCTCCACTTT. It encodes CATSRESLYNSPLHF.

The V and J genes are TRBV5-4 and TRBJ1-2; tentative D call: TRBD1 (5 bases). The CDR3 spans 12 residues. Germline assignment: CDR1 SGHNT and CDR2 YYREEE (reference sequence). V dropped 4 bases and J dropped 4 bases, with 8 bases sitting between them. The CDR3 is CASSLGLYGYTF. CDR3 nucleotides: TGTGCCAGCAGCCTGGGACTCTATGGCTACACCTTC.

J is TRBJ2-1 and V is TRBV19, with D possibly being TRBD1 (5 bases). Germline V CDR1 and CDR2: LNHDA, SQIVND (reference sequence). Trimming stripped 3 bases from V and 15 bases from J, with 21 bases between. The CDR3 consists of 14 residues. The CDR3 loop is CASSMLSGPYGRFF. The CDR3 nucleotides are TGTGCCAGTAGTATGCTTTCAGGGCCCTATGGTCGGTTCTTC.

This chain joins TRBV4-1 and TRBJ2-1; TRBD2 matches 10 bases. The ends lost 1 base at V and 4 bases at J; junction bases unmatched: 7. Germline-derived CDR1 and CDR2 are MGHRA and YSYEKL. This CDR3 comprises 17 residues. The CDR3 protein is CASSQVLAGGSYNEQFF. DNA for the CDR3: TGCGCCAGCAGCCAAGTTTTAGCGGGGGGCAGTTACAATGAGCAGTTCTTC.

This clone has more than one count but fewer than ten. The chain combines TRBV5-1 with TRBJ2-7; 9 bases agree with TRBD2. This CDR3 has 12 amino acids. Germline lookup yields CDR1 SGHRS and CDR2 YFSETQ. V gave up 4 bases and J gave up 5 bases; unmatched junction bases: 1. CDR3 loop: CASSRGGDEQYF. The CDR3 nucleotides read TGCGCCAGCAGCCGCGGGGGGGACGAGCAGTACTTC.

There are a few counts of this clone. V gene TRBV6-6 combines with J gene TRBJ1-4; D is undetermined. The CDR3 runs to 14 residues. Germline V gene lookup returns CDR1 MNHNY and CDR2 SVGAGI (reference sequence). V was cut by 4 bases and J by 1 base, with 7 bases left in between. The CDR3 sequence: CASSWRGTNEKLFF. CDR3 nucleotide sequence: TGTGCCAGCAGTTGGAGAGGAACTAATGAAAAACTGTTTTTT.